This T cell receptor (beta chain) was captured by sequencing in a study of cytomegalovirus exposure and HLA in healthy donors. Primers for the PCR totalled 60 Vbeta and 13 Jbeta. The repertoire was sequenced with immunoSEQ multiplex PCR; TCRdb's copy has only in-frame clones and lacks some. The sample includes about 230,000 clones, approximately 82% seen only once; the top ten take over 0.5%. CDR1 and CDR2 from the germline V gene are GTSNPN and SVGIG (reference sequence). Trimming at V came to 5 bases and at J to 4 bases, leaving 9 bases not matched to a gene. CDR3 length: 15 amino acids. On this clone: Its antigen is currently unknown.

General study findings and limits: Rare TCR sequences predominated, though certain public TCRs were found in many donors. Analysis was carried out at a later point, and it linked a missense DCLRE1C variant to TCR beta V- and J-gene trimming. Specific recognition of CMV antigens was confirmed in vitro for three chains (all CMV-associated).

The material sequenced was PBMCs. The chain employs TRBV30 and TRBJ1-3; 9 bases map to TRBD1. The receptor's source is a woman between 35 and 50 years old in good health and CMV-seronegative. CDR3 protein: CAWSYRGLVGNTIYF. For the CDR3, the DNA is TGTGCCTGGTCGTACAGGGGGCTCGTGGGAAACACCATATATTTT.